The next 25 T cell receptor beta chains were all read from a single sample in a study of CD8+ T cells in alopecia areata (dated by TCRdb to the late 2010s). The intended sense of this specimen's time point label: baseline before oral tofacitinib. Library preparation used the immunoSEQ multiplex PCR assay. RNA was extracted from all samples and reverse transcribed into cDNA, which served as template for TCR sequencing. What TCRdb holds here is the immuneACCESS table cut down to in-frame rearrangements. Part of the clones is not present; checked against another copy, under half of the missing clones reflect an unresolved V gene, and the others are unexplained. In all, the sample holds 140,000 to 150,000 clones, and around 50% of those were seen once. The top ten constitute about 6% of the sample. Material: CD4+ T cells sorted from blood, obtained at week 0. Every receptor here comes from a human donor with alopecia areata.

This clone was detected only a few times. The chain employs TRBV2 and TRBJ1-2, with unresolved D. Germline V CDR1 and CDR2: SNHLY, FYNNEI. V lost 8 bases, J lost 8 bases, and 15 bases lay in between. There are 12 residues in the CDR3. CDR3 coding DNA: TGTGCCAGCCATTTAGTTGATTACGGCTACACCTTC. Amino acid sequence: CASHLVDYGYTF. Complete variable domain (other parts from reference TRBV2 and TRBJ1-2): EPEVTQTPSHQVTQMGQEVILRCVPISNHLYFYWYRQILGQKVEFLVSFYNNEISEKSEIFDDQFSVERPDGSNFTLKIRSTKLEDSAMYFCASHLVDYGYTFGSGTRLTVV.

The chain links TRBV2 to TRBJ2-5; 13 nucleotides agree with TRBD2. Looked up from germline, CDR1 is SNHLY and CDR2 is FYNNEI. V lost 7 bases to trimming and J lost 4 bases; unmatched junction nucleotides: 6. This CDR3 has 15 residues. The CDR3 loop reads CASTEGTSGAETQYF. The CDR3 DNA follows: TGTGCCAGCACGGAAGGGACTAGCGGGGCAGAGACCCAGTACTTC.

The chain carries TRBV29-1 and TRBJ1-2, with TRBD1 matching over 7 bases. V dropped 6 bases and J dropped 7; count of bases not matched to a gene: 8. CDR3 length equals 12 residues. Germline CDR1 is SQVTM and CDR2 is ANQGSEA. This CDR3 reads CSVKEGAGGYTF. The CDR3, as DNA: TGCAGCGTGAAAGAGGGGGCTGGTGGCTACACCTTC.

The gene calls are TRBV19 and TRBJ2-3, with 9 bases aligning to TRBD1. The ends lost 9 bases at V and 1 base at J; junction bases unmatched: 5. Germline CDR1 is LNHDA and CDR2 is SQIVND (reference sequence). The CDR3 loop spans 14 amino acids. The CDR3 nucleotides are TGTGCCAGCAGATGGACAGGGGGCACAGATACGCAGTATTTT. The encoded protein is CASRWTGGTDTQYF.

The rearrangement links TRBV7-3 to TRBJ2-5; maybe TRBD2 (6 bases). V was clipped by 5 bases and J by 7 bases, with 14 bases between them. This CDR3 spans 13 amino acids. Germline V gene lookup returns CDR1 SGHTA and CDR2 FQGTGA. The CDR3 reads CASSRGSAVTQYF. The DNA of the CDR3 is TGTGCCAGCAGCCGGGGGTCGGCGGTGACCCAGTACTTC.

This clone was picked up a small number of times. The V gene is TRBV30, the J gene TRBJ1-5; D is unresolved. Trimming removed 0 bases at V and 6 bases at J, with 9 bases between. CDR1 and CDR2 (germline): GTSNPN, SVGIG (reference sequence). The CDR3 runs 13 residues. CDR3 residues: CAWSVKGSQPQHF. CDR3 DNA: TGTGCCTGGAGTGTTAAGGGCTCTCAGCCCCAGCATTTT.

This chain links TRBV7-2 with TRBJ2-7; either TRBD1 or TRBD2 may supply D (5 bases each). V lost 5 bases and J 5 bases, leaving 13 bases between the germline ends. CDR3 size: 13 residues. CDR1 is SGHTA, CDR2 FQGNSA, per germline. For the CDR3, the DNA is TGTGCCAGCAGCCCGGGACCCAATGACGAGCAGTACTTC. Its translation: CASSPGPNDEQYF.

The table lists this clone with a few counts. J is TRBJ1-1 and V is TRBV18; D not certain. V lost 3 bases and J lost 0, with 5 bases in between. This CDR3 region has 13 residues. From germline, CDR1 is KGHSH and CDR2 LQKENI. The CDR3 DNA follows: TGTGCCAGCTCACCGGGCATGAACACTGAAGCTTTCTTT. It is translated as CASSPGMNTEAFF. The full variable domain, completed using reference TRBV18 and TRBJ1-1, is NAGVMQNPRHLVRRRGQEARLRCSPMKGHSHVYWYRQLPEEGLKFMVYLQKENIIDESGMPKERFSAEFPKEGPSILRIQQVVRGDSAAYFCASSPGMNTEAFFGQGTRLTVV.

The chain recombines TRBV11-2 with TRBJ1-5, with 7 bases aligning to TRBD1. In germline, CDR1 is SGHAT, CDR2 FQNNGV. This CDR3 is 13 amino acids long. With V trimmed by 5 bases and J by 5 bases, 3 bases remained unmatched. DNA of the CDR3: TGTGCCAGCAGCGAACAGGGGCATCAGCCCCAGCATTTT. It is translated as CASSEQGHQPQHF. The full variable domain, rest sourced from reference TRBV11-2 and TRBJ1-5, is EAGVAQSPRYKIIEKRQSVAFWCNPISGHATLYWYQQILGQGPKLLIQFQNNGVVDDSQLPKDRFSAERLKGVDSTLKIQPAKLEDSAVYLCASSEQGHQPQHFGDGTRLSIL.

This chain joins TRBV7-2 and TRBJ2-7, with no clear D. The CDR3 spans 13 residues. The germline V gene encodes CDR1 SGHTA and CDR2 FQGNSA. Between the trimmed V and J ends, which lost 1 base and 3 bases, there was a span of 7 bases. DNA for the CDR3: TGTGCCAGCAGCTTAGAAGTCAGCTACGAGCAGTACTTC. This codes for CASSLEVSYEQYF.

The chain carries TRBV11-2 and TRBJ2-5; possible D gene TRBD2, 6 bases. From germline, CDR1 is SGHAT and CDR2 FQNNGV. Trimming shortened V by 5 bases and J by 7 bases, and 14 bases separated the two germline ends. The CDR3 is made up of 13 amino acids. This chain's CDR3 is CASSPRDSGTQYF. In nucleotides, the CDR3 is TGTGCCAGCAGCCCTAGGGACTCAGGGACCCAGTACTTC.

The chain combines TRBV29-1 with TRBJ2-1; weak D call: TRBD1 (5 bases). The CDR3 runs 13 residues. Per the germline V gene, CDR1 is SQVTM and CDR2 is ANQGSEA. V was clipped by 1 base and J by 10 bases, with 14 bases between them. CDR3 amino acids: CSVEAMKGLEQFF. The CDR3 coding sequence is TGCAGCGTTGAAGCGATGAAGGGGCTGGAGCAGTTCTTC.

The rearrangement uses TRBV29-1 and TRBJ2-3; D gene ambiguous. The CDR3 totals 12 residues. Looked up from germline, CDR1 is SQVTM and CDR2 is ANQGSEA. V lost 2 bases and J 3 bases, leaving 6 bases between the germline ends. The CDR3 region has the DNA TGCAGCGTTGAAACTGTGACAGATACGCAGTATTTT. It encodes CSVETVTDTQYF.

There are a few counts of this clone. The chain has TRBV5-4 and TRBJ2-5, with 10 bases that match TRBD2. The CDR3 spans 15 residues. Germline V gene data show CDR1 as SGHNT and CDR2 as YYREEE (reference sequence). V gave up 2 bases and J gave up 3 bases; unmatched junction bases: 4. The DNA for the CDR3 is TGTGCCAGCAGCTTAGGTAGCGGGGGGAAAGAGACCCAGTACTTC. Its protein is CASSLGSGGKETQYF.

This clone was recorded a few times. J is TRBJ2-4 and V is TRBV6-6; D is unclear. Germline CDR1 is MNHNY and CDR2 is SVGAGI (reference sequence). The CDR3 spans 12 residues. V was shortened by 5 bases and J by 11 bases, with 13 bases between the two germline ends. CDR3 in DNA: TGTGCCAGCAGTCTAGGGCGCTCCGTTCAGTACTTC. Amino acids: CASSLGRSVQYF.

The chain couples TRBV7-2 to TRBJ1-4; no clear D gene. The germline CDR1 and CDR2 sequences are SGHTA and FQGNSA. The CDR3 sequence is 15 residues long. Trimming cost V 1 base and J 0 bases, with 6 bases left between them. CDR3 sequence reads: CASSLGGTTNEKLFF. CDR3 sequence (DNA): TGTGCCAGCAGCTTAGGGGGAACAACTAATGAAAAACTGTTTTTT.

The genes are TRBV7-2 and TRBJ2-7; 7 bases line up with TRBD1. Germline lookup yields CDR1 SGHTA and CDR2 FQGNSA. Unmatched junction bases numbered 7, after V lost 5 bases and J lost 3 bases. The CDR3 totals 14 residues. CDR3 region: CASSPRTGNYEQYF. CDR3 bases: TGTGCCAGCAGCCCGAGGACAGGAAACTACGAGCAGTACTTC.

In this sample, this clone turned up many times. This chain's CDR3 is CATERASEQYF. The CDR3 coding sequence is TGTGCCACCGAGAGGGCAAGCGAGCAGTACTTC. This chain links TRBV7-9 with TRBJ2-7, with D maybe TRBD2 (5 bases). From germline, CDR1 is SEHNR and CDR2 FQNEAQ (reference sequence). With 10 bases removed from V and 6 bases from J, the gap between germline ends came to 13 bases. This CDR3 has 11 residues.

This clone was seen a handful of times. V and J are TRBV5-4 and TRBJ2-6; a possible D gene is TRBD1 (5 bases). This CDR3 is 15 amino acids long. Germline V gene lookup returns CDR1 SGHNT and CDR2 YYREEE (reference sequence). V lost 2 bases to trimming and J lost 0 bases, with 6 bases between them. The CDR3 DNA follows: TGTGCCAGCAGCTTTACAGGCTCTGGGGCCAACGTCCTGACTTTC. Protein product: CASSFTGSGANVLTF.

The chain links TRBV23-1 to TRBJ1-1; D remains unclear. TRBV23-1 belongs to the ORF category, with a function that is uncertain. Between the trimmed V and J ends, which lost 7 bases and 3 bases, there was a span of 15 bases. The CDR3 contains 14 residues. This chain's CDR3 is CASTTLTDHTEAFF. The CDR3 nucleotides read TGCGCCAGCACCACCTTAACAGATCACACTGAAGCTTTCTTT.

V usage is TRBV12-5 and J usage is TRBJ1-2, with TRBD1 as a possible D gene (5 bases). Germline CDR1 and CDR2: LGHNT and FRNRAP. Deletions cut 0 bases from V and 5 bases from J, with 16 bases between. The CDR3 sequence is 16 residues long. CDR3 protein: CASGLVRLGAWYGYTF. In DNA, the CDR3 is TGTGCTAGTGGTTTGGTACGATTAGGGGCTTGGTATGGCTACACCTTC. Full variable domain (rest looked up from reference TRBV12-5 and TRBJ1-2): DARVTQTPRHKVTEMGQEVTMRCQPILGHNTVFWYRQTMMQGLELLAYFRNRAPLDDSGMPKDRFSAEMPDATLATLKIQPSEPRDSAVYFCASGLVRLGAWYGYTFGSGTRLTVV.

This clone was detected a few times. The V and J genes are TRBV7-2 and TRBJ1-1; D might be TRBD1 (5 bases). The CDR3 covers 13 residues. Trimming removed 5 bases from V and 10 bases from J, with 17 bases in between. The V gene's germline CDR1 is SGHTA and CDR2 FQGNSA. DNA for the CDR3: TGTGCCAGCAGCCCCTTTGGCCTGGGACGAGCTTTCTTT. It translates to CASSPFGLGRAFF.

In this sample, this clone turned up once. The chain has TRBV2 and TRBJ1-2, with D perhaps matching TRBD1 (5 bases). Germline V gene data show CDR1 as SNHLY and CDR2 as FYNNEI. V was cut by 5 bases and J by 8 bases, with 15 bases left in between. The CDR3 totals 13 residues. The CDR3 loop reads CASSLQGFSGYTF. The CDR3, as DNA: TGTGCCAGCAGTCTTCAGGGATTCAGCGGCTACACCTTC. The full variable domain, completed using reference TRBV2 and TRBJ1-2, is EPEVTQTPSHQVTQMGQEVILRCVPISNHLYFYWYRQILGQKVEFLVSFYNNEISEKSEIFDDQFSVERPDGSNFTLKIRSTKLEDSAMYFCASSLQGFSGYTFGSGTRLTVV.

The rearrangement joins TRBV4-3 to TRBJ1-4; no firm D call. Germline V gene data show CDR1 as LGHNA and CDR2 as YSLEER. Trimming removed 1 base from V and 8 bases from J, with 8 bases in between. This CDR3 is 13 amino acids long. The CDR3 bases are TGCGCCAGCAGCCAAGCCCACGGGGAAAAACTGTTTTTT. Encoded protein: CASSQAHGEKLFF.

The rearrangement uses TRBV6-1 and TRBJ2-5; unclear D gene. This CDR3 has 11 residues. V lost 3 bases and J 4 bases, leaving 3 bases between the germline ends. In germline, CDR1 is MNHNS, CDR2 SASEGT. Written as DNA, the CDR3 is TGTGCCAGCAGTGACAGAGAGACCCAGTACTTC. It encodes CASSDRETQYF.